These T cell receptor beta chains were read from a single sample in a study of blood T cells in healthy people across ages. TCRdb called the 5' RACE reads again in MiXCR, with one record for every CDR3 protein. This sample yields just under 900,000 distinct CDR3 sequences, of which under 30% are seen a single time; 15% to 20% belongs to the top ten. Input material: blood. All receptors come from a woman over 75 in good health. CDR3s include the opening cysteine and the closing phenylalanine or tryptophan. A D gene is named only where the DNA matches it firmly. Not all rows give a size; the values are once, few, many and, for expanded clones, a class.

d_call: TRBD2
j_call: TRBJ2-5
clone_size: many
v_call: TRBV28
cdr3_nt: TGTGCCAGCACCTCTCCCGGGCAGCGGGACCAGTACTTC
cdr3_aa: CASTSPGQRDQYF

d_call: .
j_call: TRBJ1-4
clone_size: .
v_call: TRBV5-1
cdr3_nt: TGCGCCAGCAGCTTGGAGGGGCTTAATGAAAAACTGTTTTTT
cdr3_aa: CASSLEGLNEKLFF

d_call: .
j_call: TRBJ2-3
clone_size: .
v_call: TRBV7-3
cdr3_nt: TGTGCCAGCAGCTTAAATCCGGGATATACAGATACGCAGTATTTT
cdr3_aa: CASSLNPGYTDTQYF

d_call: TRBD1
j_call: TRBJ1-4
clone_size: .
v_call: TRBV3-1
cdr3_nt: TGTGCCAGCAGCCAAGATCCCCAGGGGGGCAATGAAAAACTGTTTTTT
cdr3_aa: CASSQDPQGGNEKLFF

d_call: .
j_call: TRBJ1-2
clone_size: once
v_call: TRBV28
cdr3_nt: TGTGCCAGCAGTCCGCACAGGGCCTACTATGGCTACACCTTC
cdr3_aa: CASSPHRAYYGYTF

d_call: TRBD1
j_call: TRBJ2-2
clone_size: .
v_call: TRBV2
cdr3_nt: TGTGCCAGCAGATGGACAGGGGAAACCGGGGAGCTGTTTTTT
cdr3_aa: CASRWTGETGELFF

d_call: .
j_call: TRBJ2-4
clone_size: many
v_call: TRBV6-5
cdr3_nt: TGTGCCAGCAGTTACTCTTGGTCACAGGTTGAGTACATTCAGTACTTC
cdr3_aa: CASSYSWSQVEYIQYF

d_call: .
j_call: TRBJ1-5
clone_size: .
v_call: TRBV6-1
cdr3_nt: TGTGCCAGCATGGTCAGGGCTAGCAATCAGCCCCAGCATTTT
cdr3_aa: CASMVRASNQPQHF

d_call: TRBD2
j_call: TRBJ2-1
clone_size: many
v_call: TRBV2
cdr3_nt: TGTGCCAGCAGTGAGTTTAGCGGGAGCTACAATGAGCAGTTCTTC
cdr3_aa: CASSEFSGSYNEQFF

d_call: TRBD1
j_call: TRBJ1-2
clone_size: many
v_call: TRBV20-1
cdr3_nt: TGCAGTGCTCCAAAACAGGGGAATTATGGCTACACCTTC
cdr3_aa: CSAPKQGNYGYTF

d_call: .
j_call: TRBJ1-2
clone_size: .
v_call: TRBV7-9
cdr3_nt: TGTGCCAGCAGCTTAGCGGCAGGGGATACCGTAAGATATGGCTACACCTTC
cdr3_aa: CASSLAAGDTVRYGYTF

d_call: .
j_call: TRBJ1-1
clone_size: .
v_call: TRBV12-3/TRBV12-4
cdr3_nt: TGTGCCAGCAGTCAGGGGTGGCCTGAAGCTTTCTTT
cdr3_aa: CASSQGWPEAFF

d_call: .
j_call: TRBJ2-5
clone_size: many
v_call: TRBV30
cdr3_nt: TGTGCCTGGAGTGACCCCCCATACGGGGTGGAGACCCAGTACTTC
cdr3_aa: CAWSDPPYGVETQYF

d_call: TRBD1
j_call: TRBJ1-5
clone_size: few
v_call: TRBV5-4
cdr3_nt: TGTGCCAGCAGTAAACAGGGGGGCAATCAGCCCCAGCATTTT
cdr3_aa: CASSKQGGNQPQHF

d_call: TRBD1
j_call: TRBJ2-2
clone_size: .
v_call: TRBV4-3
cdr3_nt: TGCGCCAGCAAGTTACAGGGGGCGGGCGGGGAGCTGTTTTTT
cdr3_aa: CASKLQGAGGELFF

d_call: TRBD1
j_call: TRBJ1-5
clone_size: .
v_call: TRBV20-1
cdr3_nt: TGCAGTGCCACAGCCGGGACAGGCTACAATCAGCCCCAGCATTTT
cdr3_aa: CSATAGTGYNQPQHF

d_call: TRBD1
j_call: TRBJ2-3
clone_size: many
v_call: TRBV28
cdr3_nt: TGTGCCAGCAGTTTGTCCTCGACAGGGGGCCGGTACGCACCACCAGATACGCAGTATTTT
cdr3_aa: CASSLSSTGGRYAPPDTQYF

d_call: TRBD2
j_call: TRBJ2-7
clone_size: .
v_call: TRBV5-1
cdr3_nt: TGCGCCAGCAGCCCAGATAGCGGGAGCTCCTACGAGCAGTACTTC
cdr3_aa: CASSPDSGSSYEQYF

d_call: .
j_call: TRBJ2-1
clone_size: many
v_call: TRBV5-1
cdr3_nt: TGCGCCAGCAGCTCGGTTGGGGCCACGAGCTCCTACAATGAGCAGTTCTTC
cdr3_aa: CASSSVGATSSYNEQFF

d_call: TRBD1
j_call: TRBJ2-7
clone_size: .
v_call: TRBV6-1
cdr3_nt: TGTGCCAGCAGTGAAGTGGGACAGGGGATGATGTACTTC
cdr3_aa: CASSEVGQGMMYF

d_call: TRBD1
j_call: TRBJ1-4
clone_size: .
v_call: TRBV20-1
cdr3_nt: TGCAGTGCCACGTCCCAGGGGGATCGGGAAAAACTGTTTTTT
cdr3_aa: CSATSQGDREKLFF

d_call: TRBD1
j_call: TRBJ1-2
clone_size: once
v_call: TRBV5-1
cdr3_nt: TGCGCCAGCAGCTCGGGGACAGGGGTCGATGGCTACACCTTC
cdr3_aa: CASSSGTGVDGYTF

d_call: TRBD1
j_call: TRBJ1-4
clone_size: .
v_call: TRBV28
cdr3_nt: TGTGCCAGCAGGACCGGGACAGGGGGTGAAAAACTGTTTTTT
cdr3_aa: CASRTGTGGEKLFF

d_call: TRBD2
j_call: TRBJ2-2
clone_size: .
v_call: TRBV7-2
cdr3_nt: TGTGCCAGCAGCCCACTAGCGGGGGGGTTCGGGGAGCTGTTTTTT
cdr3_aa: CASSPLAGGFGELFF

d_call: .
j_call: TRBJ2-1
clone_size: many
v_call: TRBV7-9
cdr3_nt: TGTGCCAGCAGCTTATTGGTGACGGGGGGCAACAATGAGCAGTTCTTC
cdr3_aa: CASSLLVTGGNNEQFF

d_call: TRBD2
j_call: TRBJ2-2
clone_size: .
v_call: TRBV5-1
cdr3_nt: TGCGCCAGCAGCTTGGGAAATAGCGGGAGACGTACCGGGGAGCTGTTTTTT
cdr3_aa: CASSLGNSGRRTGELFF